There are many counts of the clone carrying this T cell receptor (beta chain). Its antigen is not known. The data were taken from a study of CD8 T cells in ankylosing spondylitis. Study findings and constraints: A motif in TCR beta, a set of 8 or 9 highly homologous variants, appeared characteristic of ankylosing spondylitis blood.

Each CDR3 protein is one row after TCRdb ran MiXCR on the 5' RACE reads. The table includes 200,000 to 300,000 distinct CDR3 sequences, 10% detected once. CDR1 and CDR2 from the germline V gene are GTSNPN and SVGIG (reference sequence). J was trimmed by 10 bases and V by 3 bases; bases with no gene match: 6. CDR3 length: 12 residues. The chain recombines TRBV30 with TRBJ2-1; TRBD1 aligns across 7 bases. The receptor was isolated from a male donor with ankylosing spondylitis or in good health (not recorded which). The sequenced material came from blood, either unsorted or a sorted T cell fraction (not recorded which). CDR3 protein: CAWSTGVEEQFF. The DNA for the CDR3 is TGTGCCTGGAGCACAGGGGTGGAGGAGCAGTTCTTC.